The clone carrying this T cell receptor (beta chain) showed up just a few times. In germline, CDR1 is KGHDR, CDR2 SFDVKD. CDR3 length equals 16 residues. V lost 4 bases and J lost 5, with 17 bases in between. The data were obtained in a study of T-cell memory formation after mild COVID-19. Turning to the study itself: Largely, TCR clusters stayed within a single donor.

One entry per CDR3 protein results from TCRdb running MiXCR on the 5' RACE reads. This sample has roughly 610,000 distinct CDR3 sequences, with 15% to 20% found just once. This receptor was obtained from an adult woman who had mild COVID-19 (a few samples of this study predate the infection). Cell type and time point are not known. The specimen was PBMCs or a T cell subset sorted from them (not recorded which). The chain carries TRBV24-1 and TRBJ1-5; D call uncertain. CDR3 sequence reads: CATSENGRHYHQPQHF. CDR3 bases: TGTGCCACCAGTGAAAATGGCAGGCACTACCATCAGCCCCAGCATTTT.